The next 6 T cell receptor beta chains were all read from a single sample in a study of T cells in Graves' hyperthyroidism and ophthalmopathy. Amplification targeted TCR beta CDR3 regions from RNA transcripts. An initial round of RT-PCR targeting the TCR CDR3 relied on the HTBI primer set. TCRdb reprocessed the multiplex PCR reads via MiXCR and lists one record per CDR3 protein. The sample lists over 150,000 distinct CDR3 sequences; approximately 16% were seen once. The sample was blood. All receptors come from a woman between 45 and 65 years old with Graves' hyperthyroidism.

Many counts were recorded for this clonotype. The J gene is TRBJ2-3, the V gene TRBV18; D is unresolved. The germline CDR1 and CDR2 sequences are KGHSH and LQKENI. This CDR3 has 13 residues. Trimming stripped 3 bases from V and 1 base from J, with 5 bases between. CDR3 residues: CASSPLRTDTQYF. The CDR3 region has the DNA TGTGCCAGCTCACCCCTACGCACAGATACGCAGTATTTT.

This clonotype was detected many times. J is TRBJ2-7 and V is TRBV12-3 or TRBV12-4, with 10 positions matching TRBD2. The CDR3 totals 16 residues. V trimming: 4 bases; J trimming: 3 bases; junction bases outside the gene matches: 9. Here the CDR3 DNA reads TGTGCCAGCAGTTCCCTTGTAGCGGGAGGATACTACGAGCAGTACTTC. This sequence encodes CASSSLVAGGYYEQYF.

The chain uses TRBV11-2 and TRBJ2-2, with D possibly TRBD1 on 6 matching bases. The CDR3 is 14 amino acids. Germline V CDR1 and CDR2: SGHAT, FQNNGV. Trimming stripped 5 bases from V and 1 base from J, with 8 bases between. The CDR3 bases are TGTGCCAGCAGCGCGGACAGGAACACCGGGGAGCTGTTTTTT. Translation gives CASSADRNTGELFF. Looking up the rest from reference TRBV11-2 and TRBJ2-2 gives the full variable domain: EAGVAQSPRYKIIEKRQSVAFWCNPISGHATLYWYQQILGQGPKLLIQFQNNGVVDDSQLPKDRFSAERLKGVDSTLKIQPAKLEDSAVYLCASSADRNTGELFFGEGSRLTVL.

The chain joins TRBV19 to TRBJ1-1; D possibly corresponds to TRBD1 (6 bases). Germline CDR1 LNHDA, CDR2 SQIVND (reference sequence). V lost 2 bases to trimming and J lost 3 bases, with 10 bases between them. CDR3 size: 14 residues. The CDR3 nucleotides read TGTGCCAGTAGTATACCCAGGGGAGACACTGAAGCTTTCTTT. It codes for CASSIPRGDTEAFF.

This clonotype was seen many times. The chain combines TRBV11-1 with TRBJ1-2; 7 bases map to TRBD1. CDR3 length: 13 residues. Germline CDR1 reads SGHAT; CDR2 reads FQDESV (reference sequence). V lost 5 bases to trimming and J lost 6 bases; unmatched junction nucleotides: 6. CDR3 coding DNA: TGTGCCAGCAGCCCACGACAGGGAGATGGCTACACCTTC. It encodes CASSPRQGDGYTF.

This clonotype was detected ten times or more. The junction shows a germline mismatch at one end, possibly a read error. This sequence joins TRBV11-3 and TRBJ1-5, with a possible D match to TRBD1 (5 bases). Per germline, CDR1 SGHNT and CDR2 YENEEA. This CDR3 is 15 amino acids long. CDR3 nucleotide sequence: TGTGCCAGCAGCCTAGACGGAGGGGGCAATCAGCCCCAGCATTTT. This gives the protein CASSLDGGGNQPQHF.